What follows are 21 T cell receptor beta chains derived from one specimen sequenced in a study of T cell responses to AZD1222 COVID-19 vaccine (dated by TCRdb to 2020 to 2022). The time point label here, explained by the study, means: baseline before first vaccination. Libraries were made using the immunoSEQ multiplex PCR assay. TCRdb holds this immuneACCESS table with in-frame rearrangements only. Some clones are missing; in checked studies, unresolved V genes explain under half, and the rest has no known cause. Present in this sample are 140,000 to 150,000 clones, more than 80% of which were seen just once. Together, the top ten hold 1.6% of the sample. The specimen was peripheral blood, collected on day 0 of AZD1222 vaccination. The receptors shown here come from an adult in good health.

The chain couples TRBV27 to TRBJ1-4; no clear D gene. The length of the CDR3 is 15 residues. The V end lost 6 bases, the J end lost 1 base, and 12 bases lay between the germline ends. The germline V gene encodes CDR1 MNHEY and CDR2 SMNVEV (reference sequence). CDR3 sequence (DNA): TGTGCCAGCAGGGTCCGGGAGGGAACTAATGAAAAACTGTTTTTT. Amino acids: CASRVREGTNEKLFF. Filled out from reference TRBV27 and TRBJ1-4, the complete variable domain reads EAQVTQNPRYLITVTGKKLTVTCSQNMNHEYMSWYRQDPGLGLRQIYYSMNVEVTDKGDVPEGYKVSRKEKRNFPLILESPSPNQTSLYFCASRVREGTNEKLFFGSGTQLSVL.

The gene calls are TRBV9 and TRBJ1-2; D remains ambiguous. V was cut by 0 bases and J by 4 bases, with 10 bases left in between. The CDR3 sequence is 14 residues long. Germline V lookup: CDR1 SGDLS, CDR2 YYNGEE. CDR3 sequence reads: CASSVGSAFYGYTF. CDR3 DNA sequence: TGTGCCAGCAGCGTAGGGTCAGCCTTCTATGGCTACACCTTC.

This clone was detected once. The chain combines TRBV2 with TRBJ1-2; D is perhaps TRBD1 (5 bases). Trimming removed 10 bases from V and 1 base from J, with 16 bases in between. The V gene's germline CDR1 is SNHLY and CDR2 FYNNEI. This CDR3 spans 14 amino acids. CDR3 coding DNA: TGTGCCACCCCGGCGGGGGGGATTAACTATGGCTACACCTTC. This translates into CATPAGGINYGYTF. Full variable domain (remainder filled in from reference TRBV2 and TRBJ1-2): EPEVTQTPSHQVTQMGQEVILRCVPISNHLYFYWYRQILGQKVEFLVSFYNNEISEKSEIFDDQFSVERPDGSNFTLKIRSTKLEDSAMYFCATPAGGINYGYTFGSGTRLTVV.

The V call is TRBV11-2, the J call TRBJ2-1, with TRBD2 matching over 7 bases. V trimming: 1 base; J trimming: 2 bases; junction bases outside the gene matches: 8. This CDR3 has 17 residues. CDR1 and CDR2 from the germline V gene are SGHAT and FQNNGV. The chain's CDR3 is CASSLAWTRATYNEQFF. The CDR3 coding sequence is TGTGCCAGCAGCTTAGCCTGGACTAGAGCCACCTACAATGAGCAGTTCTTC.

This clone appeared a single time. For the CDR3, the DNA is TGTGCCAGCAGTTTCGCGGGTGGAGAATTATACGAGCAGTACTTC. Translating gives CASSFAGGELYEQYF. V is TRBV6-5 and J is TRBJ2-7; TRBD2 is a possible D gene (5 bases). V was pared by 4 bases and J by 4 bases, with 17 bases between. Germline CDR1 and CDR2: MNHEY and SVGAGI. The CDR3 is made up of 15 amino acids.

This chain links TRBV9 with TRBJ2-1; 7 nucleotides line up with TRBD1. J was trimmed by 5 bases and V by 3 bases; bases with no gene match: 8. CDR3 length equals 15 residues. Germline loops: CDR1 SGDLS, CDR2 YYNGEE. The DNA for the CDR3 is TGTGCCAGCAGCGGACAGGGAGTAATTCACAATGAGCAGTTCTTC. It yields the protein CASSGQGVIHNEQFF.

This clone was seen just once. The V call is TRBV11-3, the J call TRBJ2-5; 8 nucleotides align to TRBD1. This CDR3 spans 13 amino acids. Trimming removed 5 bases from V and 10 bases from J; junction bases left unmatched: 9. CDR1 SGHNT and CDR2 YENEEA come from the germline V gene. CDR3 residues: CASSDRGGLIQYF. The CDR3 region has the DNA TGTGCCAGCAGCGACAGGGGTGGATTGATCCAGTACTTC.

The chain links TRBV2 to TRBJ1-1; D remains ambiguous. V lost 7 bases, J lost 0 bases, and 12 bases lay in between. There are 14 residues in the CDR3. The germline V gene encodes CDR1 SNHLY and CDR2 FYNNEI. Here the CDR3 DNA reads TGTGCCAGCATCCGGGCCAACATGAACACTGAAGCTTTCTTT. It encodes CASIRANMNTEAFF.

The V call is TRBV27, the J call TRBJ1-1, with TRBD1 as a possible D gene (5 bases). Per the germline V gene, CDR1 is MNHEY and CDR2 is SMNVEV (reference sequence). This CDR3 has 13 residues. The V end lost 5 bases, the J end lost 3 bases, and 10 bases lay between the germline ends. CDR3 amino acids: CASSLGGDTEAFF. The CDR3 region has the DNA TGTGCCAGCAGTCTCGGGGGGGACACTGAAGCTTTCTTT.

The chain couples TRBV2 to TRBJ1-5; TRBD1 matches at 9 bases. Per germline, CDR1 SNHLY and CDR2 FYNNEI. This CDR3 contains 15 residues. The V segment lost 7 bases and the J segment 4 bases; nucleotides outside the gene matches: 8. DNA for the CDR3: TGTGCCAGCACCCTTGACAGGGGGTTGAATCAGCCCCAGCATTTT. As protein: CASTLDRGLNQPQHF.

The J gene is TRBJ1-1, the V gene TRBV5-4, with 10 bases fitting TRBD1. Germline V gene data show CDR1 as SGHNT and CDR2 as YYREEE (reference sequence). CDR3 length: 18 amino acids. With 2 bases clipped from V and 2 bases from J, the junction kept 12 bases outside the gene matches. CDR3 coding DNA: TGTGCCAGCAGCTTTGGTCGGGACAGGGGAAACCTCAACACTGAAGCTTTCTTT. This translates into CASSFGRDRGNLNTEAFF. Full variable domain (rest looked up from reference TRBV5-4 and TRBJ1-1): ETGVTQSPTHLIKTRGQQVTLRCSSQSGHNTVSWYQQALGQGPQFIFQYYREEENGRGNFPPRFSGLQFPNYSSELNVNALELDDSALYLCASSFGRDRGNLNTEAFFGQGTRLTVV.

The gene calls are TRBV7-8 and TRBJ1-1, with D uncertain. The CDR3 sequence is 17 residues long. CDR1 SGHVS and CDR2 FQNEAQ come from the germline V gene. V was cut by 5 bases and J by 1 base, with 20 bases left in between. CDR3 sequence: CASSAVAVASTNTEAFF. As DNA, the CDR3 is TGTGCCAGCAGCGCAGTTGCGGTGGCTTCAACGAACACTGAAGCTTTCTTT.

The chain uses TRBV9 and TRBJ1-6; 7 bases are shared with TRBD1. The trim removed 3 bases at V and 9 bases at J, leaving 6 bases unmatched. Germline V lookup: CDR1 SGDLS, CDR2 YYNGEE. The CDR3 totals 14 residues. CDR3 amino acids: CASSEQGLGSPLHF. The CDR3 region has the DNA TGTGCCAGCAGCGAACAGGGGCTCGGTTCACCCCTCCACTTT.

This chain links TRBV7-2 with TRBJ1-5; weak D call: TRBD1 (5 bases). V gave up 1 base and J gave up 0 bases, with 16 bases separating them. Germline lookup yields CDR1 SGHTA and CDR2 FQGNSA. This CDR3 contains 18 residues. CDR3 sequence: CASSLGGRGPSSNQPQHF. CDR3 in DNA: TGTGCCAGCAGCTTAGGTGGAAGGGGCCCCTCTAGCAATCAGCCCCAGCATTTT.

V gene TRBV14 combines with J gene TRBJ1-1; D is ambiguous. Trimming removed 7 bases at V and 1 base at J, with 10 bases between. Per germline, CDR1 SGHDN and CDR2 FVKESK. CDR3 length: 13 residues. CDR3 loop: CASTRGGNTEAFF. CDR3 nucleotide sequence: TGTGCCAGCACCCGGGGTGGGAACACTGAAGCTTTCTTT.

This clone has just a few counts. The CDR3 protein is CASSELVGWVAFF. Written as DNA, the CDR3 is TGTGCCAGCAGTGAATTAGTGGGTTGGGTAGCTTTCTTT. The chain links TRBV6-1 to TRBJ1-1; no firm D call. Germline CDR1 is MNHNS and CDR2 is SASEGT. This CDR3 has 13 residues. V was shortened by 2 bases and J by 10 bases, with 14 bases between the two germline ends.

V gene TRBV5-6 combines with J gene TRBJ1-2; maybe TRBD1 (5 bases). From germline, CDR1 is SGHDT and CDR2 YYEEEE. This CDR3 is built from 12 residues. Trimming shortened V by 2 bases and J by 7 bases, and 9 bases separated the two germline ends. The CDR3 sequence: CASSFSRGGYTF. The DNA of the CDR3 is TGTGCCAGCAGCTTTTCAAGGGGTGGCTACACCTTC.

This clone was picked up one time. The J gene is TRBJ1-2, the V gene TRBV13, with TRBD1 matching 7 bases. The CDR3 totals 14 residues. The V gene's germline CDR1 is PRHDT and CDR2 FYEKMQ (reference sequence). J lost 7 bases, V lost 6 bases, and 11 bases had no gene match. CDR3 nucleotide sequence: TGTGCCAGCAGGAGGGGAGGGGGCTCCGCTGGCTACACCTTC. Its translation is CASRRGGGSAGYTF.

The V and J genes are TRBV6-4 and TRBJ1-5; D gene ambiguous. CDR3 length equals 13 residues. V was trimmed by 5 bases and J by 7 bases, leaving 12 bases between them. The germline CDR1 and CDR2 sequences are MRHNA and SNTAGT. The CDR3 DNA is TGTGCCAGCAGTCAGGAAACGGGGCAGCCCCAGCATTTT. This gives the protein CASSQETGQPQHF.

The chain recombines TRBV7-8 with TRBJ1-5; the D gene is possibly TRBD1 (6 bases). The CDR3 loop spans 13 amino acids. Germline V CDR1 and CDR2: SGHVS, FQNEAQ. V was shortened by 6 bases and J by 7 bases, with 13 bases between the two germline ends. The CDR3 protein is CASSRFTGQPQHF. The CDR3 DNA reads as TGTGCCAGCAGTCGCTTCACAGGGCAGCCCCAGCATTTT.

The chain links TRBV3-1 (or the pseudogene TRBV3-2) to TRBJ1-2; a weak D match, TRBD1 (6 bases). Germline V lookup: CDR1 LGHDT, CDR2 YNNKEL (reference sequence). With 0 bases removed from V and 6 bases from J, the gap between germline ends came to 11 bases. The CDR3 runs 14 residues. DNA of the CDR3: TGTGCCAGCAGCCAAGACAGGGGCACCCATGGCTACACCTTC. Its translation: CASSQDRGTHGYTF.